The rows below give T cell receptor beta chains drawn from one sample of a study of T-cell memory formation after mild COVID-19. TCRdb reprocessed the 5' RACE reads via MiXCR and lists one record per CDR3 protein. The sample holds about 150,000 distinct CDR3 sequences, 31% seen once. The sequencing input was PBMCs or a T cell subset sorted from them (not recorded which). The receptors come from an adult woman who had mild COVID-19 (a few samples of this study predate the infection). Cell type and time point are not known. Each CDR3 is given with its conserved first and last residue. Each record gives: V gene, J gene, CDR3 protein.

>TRBV6-1|TRBJ1-2
CASSEEGQGKSYGYTF
>TRBV6-2/TRBV6-3|TRBJ1-1
CASSYDRDTEAFF
>TRBV15|TRBJ2-1
CATSRQTGMYNEQFF
>TRBV5-5|TRBJ2-5
CASSLGPGTGFQETQYF
>TRBV20-1|TRBJ2-1
CSATGQGAGSEQFF
>TRBV27|TRBJ2-2
CASTLGRQGYTGELFF
>TRBV5-6|TRBJ2-5
CASSLVLAGRQETQYF
>TRBV15|TRBJ1-6
CATSRRGSSYNSPLHF
>TRBV20-1|TRBJ2-6
CSARESHVGGANVLTF
>TRBV29-1|TRBJ2-1
CSESGTSGSEQFF
>TRBV9|TRBJ1-2
CASSVASGPTEFNYGYTF
>TRBV28|TRBJ2-3
CASTLRRGPDTQYF
>TRBV12-3/TRBV12-4|TRBJ2-1
CASSARDRGDEQFF
>TRBV20-1|TRBJ2-7
CSARDGGVGEQYF
>TRBV6-4|TRBJ2-3
CASSDGGRRDTQYF
>TRBV7-9|TRBJ2-3
CASSLARSGDTQYF
>TRBV3-1|TRBJ2-7
CASRRTPYEQYF
>TRBV7-6|TRBJ1-3
CASSHPGTTSSGNTIYF
>TRBV24-1|TRBJ1-1
CATSDPTGLTEAFF